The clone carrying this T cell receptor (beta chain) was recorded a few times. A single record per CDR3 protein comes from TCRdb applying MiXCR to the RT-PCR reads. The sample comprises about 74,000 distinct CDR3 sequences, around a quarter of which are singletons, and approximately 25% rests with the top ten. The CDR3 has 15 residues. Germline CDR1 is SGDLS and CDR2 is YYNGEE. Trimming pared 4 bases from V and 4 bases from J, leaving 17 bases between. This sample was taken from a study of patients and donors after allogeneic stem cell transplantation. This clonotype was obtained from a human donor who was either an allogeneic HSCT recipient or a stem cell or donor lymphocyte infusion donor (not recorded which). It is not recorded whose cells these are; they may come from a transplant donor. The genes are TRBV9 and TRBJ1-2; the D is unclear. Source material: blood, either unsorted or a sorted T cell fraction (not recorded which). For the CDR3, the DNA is TGTGCCAGCAGCCTCGGAACGACGGGTGCCTATGGCTACACCTTC. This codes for CASSLGTTGAYGYTF.